Following are 14 T cell receptor beta chains from one sample sequenced in a study of tumor-infiltrating lymphocytes in oesophageal squamous cell carcinoma. MiXCR, applied by TCRdb to the PCR reads, yields one record per CDR3 protein. The sample gives roughly 9,000 distinct CDR3 sequences, 66% of which show up once; roughly a third is in the top ten. Sequenced input: esophageal tumor tissue. Receptors originate from a female donor with esophageal squamous cell carcinoma.

Of note for this clonotype: Relative to the germline gene, one junction end is altered; a read error may explain this. The gene calls are TRBV7-7 and TRBJ2-5, with 7 nucleotides matching TRBD1. The CDR3 consists of 14 residues. The germline V gene has CDR1 SSHAT and CDR2 FNYEAQ (reference sequence). The CDR3 is CASSFGTAQETQYF. As DNA, the CDR3 is TGTGCTAGCAGCTTCGGGACAGCCCAAGAGACCCAGTACTTC.

V is TRBV7-3 and J is TRBJ2-3, with a weak D call TRBD2 (6 bases). V shed 5 bases and J shed 2 bases, with 20 bases lying between them. This CDR3 contains 17 residues. Germline CDR1 and CDR2: SGHTA and FQGTGA. This CDR3 reads CASSPSRAEGYTDTQYF. The CDR3 coding sequence is TGTGCCAGCAGCCCGTCGCGGGCGGAGGGCTACACAGATACGCAGTATTTT. Complete variable domain (other parts from reference TRBV7-3 and TRBJ2-3): GAGVSQTPSNKVTEKGKYVELRCDPISGHTALYWYRQSLGQGPEFLIYFQGTGAADDSGLPNDRFFAVRPEGSVSTLKIQRTERGDSAVYLCASSPSRAEGYTDTQYFGPGTRLTVL.

This sequence joins TRBV11-1 and TRBJ2-1; no reliable D call. Trimming shortened V by 5 bases and J by 10 bases, and 21 bases separated the two germline ends. The germline V gene has CDR1 SGHAT and CDR2 FQDESV (reference sequence). This CDR3 spans 15 amino acids. In DNA, the CDR3 is TGTGCCAGCAGCCATACGTCTAGTTTATCAGGAGAGCAGTTCTTC. The encoded protein is CASSHTSSLSGEQFF.

V gene TRBV6-8 combines with J gene TRBJ2-7; D ambiguous. The DNA end lines up better with TRBJ2-1; the J call may be wrong. The length of the CDR3 is 13 residues. From germline, CDR1 is MNHGY and CDR2 SAAAGT. The CDR3: CASSANSHNEQFF. The CDR3 bases are TGTGCCAGCAGTGCCAACAGCCACAATGAGCAGTTCTTC.

This clonotype is medium-sized by share. The CDR3 bases are TGTGCCAGCAGTTACTCAGGACTAGCGGGAGAAGGCGCAGAGACCCAGTACTTC. This gives the protein CASSYSGLAGEGAETQYF. The chain carries TRBV6-6 and TRBJ2-5; 13 nucleotides align to TRBD2. Per the germline V gene, CDR1 is MNHNY and CDR2 is SVGAGI (reference sequence). V trimming: 0 bases; J trimming: 4 bases; junction bases outside the gene matches: 8. This CDR3 region has 18 residues.

This clonotype was observed a few times. The chain is built from TRBV7-8 and TRBJ1-1; D is uncertain. Germline assignment: CDR1 SGHVS and CDR2 FQNEAQ. The CDR3 covers 14 residues. V was pared by 3 bases and J by 8 bases, with 16 bases between. CDR3 sequence reads: CASSFMAGPKEAFF. The CDR3 nucleotides read TGTGCCAGCAGCTTTATGGCAGGCCCAAAAGAAGCTTTCTTT.

V is TRBV7-2 and J is TRBJ2-1; TRBD1 might be the D (6 bases). The CDR3 is made up of 13 amino acids. The germline gives CDR1 SGHTA, CDR2 FQGNSA. Trimming took 5 bases from V and 7 from J, leaving 12 bases between them. This chain's CDR3 is CASSLRTANEQFF. The CDR3, as DNA: TGTGCCAGCAGCCTGCGGACAGCGAATGAGCAGTTCTTC.

This clonotype was seen once. The chain joins TRBV7-2 to TRBJ2-3; D unresolved. This CDR3 comprises 13 residues. Germline V gene lookup returns CDR1 SGHTA and CDR2 FQGNSA. Trimming shortened V by 3 bases and J by 6 bases, and 10 bases separated the two germline ends. The CDR3 DNA reads TGTGCCAGCAGCTTGAGAGCCTGGGATACGCAGTATTTT. It is translated as CASSLRAWDTQYF.

This chain links TRBV6-5 with TRBJ2-2, with TRBD1 as a possible D gene (5 bases). Trimming took off 5 bases at V and 6 bases at J, with 7 bases between the two ends. CDR3 length: 12 amino acids. Germline lookup yields CDR1 MNHEY and CDR2 SVGAGI. CDR3 coding DNA: TGTGCCAGCAGTGAAGGGGCCGGGGAGCTGTTTTTT. It is translated as CASSEGAGELFF.

Regarding this clonotype: At one end the junction does not follow the germline gene, possibly because of a read error. V usage is TRBV6-1 and J usage is TRBJ2-2; a possible D gene is TRBD2 (5 bases). This CDR3 is built from 14 residues. From germline, CDR1 is MNHNS and CDR2 SASEGT. The CDR3 loop is CAGSTTSSTGELFF. The CDR3 DNA is TGTGCCGGCAGTACCACTAGTAGCACCGGGGAGCTGTTTTTT.

This clonotype has a handful of counts. The gene calls are TRBV12-3 or TRBV12-4 and TRBJ2-5; 8 bases agree with TRBD1. Matching the DNA end better, TRBJ2-1 makes the J call doubtful. The CDR3 contains 14 residues. CDR3 DNA: TGTGCCAGCAGTCCGGGACAGGACTACAATGAGCAGTTCTTC. It encodes CASSPGQDYNEQFF.

This clonotype is large within its sample. This chain links TRBV6-1 with TRBJ2-4; possible D gene TRBD1, 5 bases. V lost 8 bases to trimming and J lost 0 bases, with 14 bases between them. Germline V gives CDR1 MNHNS, CDR2 SASEGT. The CDR3 runs to 15 residues. CDR3 DNA sequence: TGTGCCAGCCAGCTTACAGGTTTAGCCAAAAACATTCAGTACTTC. This gives the protein CASQLTGLAKNIQYF.

The V and J genes are TRBV7-9 and TRBJ2-1, with TRBD2 identical over 9 bases. Judging by the DNA end, TRBJ2-7 fits better; the J call may be wrong. The CDR3 is made up of 16 amino acids. Looked up from germline, CDR1 is SEHNR and CDR2 is FQNEAQ (reference sequence). CDR3 in DNA: TGTGCCAGCAGCTTAGCGGAGAGCGGGGGGCACTACGAGCAGTACTTC. As protein: CASSLAESGGHYEQYF.

This chain uses TRBV7-2 with TRBJ2-3, with 9 bases fitting TRBD2. Germline V gene sequence: CDR1 SGHTA, CDR2 FQGNSA. With 3 bases clipped from V and 4 bases from J, the junction kept 5 bases outside the gene matches. The CDR3 consists of 15 residues. The CDR3, as DNA: TGTGCCAGCAGCTTTGCTTTAGCGGGAGCAGATACGCAGTATTTT. Its translation: CASSFALAGADTQYF.